There are a few counts of the clone carrying this TCR beta chain. Antigen: not known. These data originate in a study of cytomegalovirus exposure and HLA in healthy donors. The study's findings and limits: Later on, an analysis tied 15,000 to 20,000 TCR beta sequences to HLA alleles at 0.05 false discovery rate. Apart from CMV serostatus, no immune exposure information was available.

The study ran its PCR with 60 Vbeta and 13 Jbeta primers. Method: immunoSEQ multiplex PCR; TCRdb's copy keeps in-frame clones and lacks some. The data show under 200,000 clones, around three quarters seen once. The sequenced sample was PBMCs. This TCR derives from a man aged 35 to 55 in good health and CMV-seronegative.

The CDR3 protein is CASRGLDLHEQYF. The CDR3 DNA is TGTGCCAGCAGGGGACTAGACCTCCACGAGCAGTACTTC. V usage is TRBV28 and J usage is TRBJ2-7; the match to TRBD2 covers 8 bases. Germline V gene lookup returns CDR1 MDHEN and CDR2 SYDVKM. This CDR3 has 13 amino acids. V shed 6 bases and J 5 bases; nucleotides not matched to a gene: 6.